These T cell receptor beta chains were read from a single sample in a study of blood T cell repertoires in COVID-19. Profiled with immunoSEQ multiplex PCR; TCRdb holds only in-frame clones, not every one. The profile shows about 250,000 clones, around 84% of them singletons. Sequenced: PBMCs or T cells enriched from blood (not recorded which). The receptors derive from a man aged 35 to 55 who had recovered from COVID-19. The CDR3 runs from the conserved cysteine through the conserved F or W. The D gene is left open where the match is weak. Clone size is stated in some rows and not others, as once, few, many or a class when expanded.

V: TRBV30
D: TRBD1
length: 14
J: TRBJ1-1
size: .
CDR3: CAWSGDRQGTEAFF
DNA: TGTGCCTGGAGTGGGGACCGACAGGGAACTGAAGCTTTCTTT

V: TRBV19
D: .
length: 13
J: TRBJ2-4
size: .
CDR3: CASSILQGNIQYF
DNA: TGTGCCAGTAGTATTTTACAGGGAAACATTCAGTACTTC

V: TRBV27
D: TRBD1
length: 12
J: TRBJ2-1
size: .
CDR3: CASSLGQAEQFF
DNA: TGTGCCAGCAGTCTGGGACAGGCTGAGCAGTTCTTC

V: TRBV5-1
D: .
length: 15
J: TRBJ2-5
size: .
CDR3: CASSVLQGEGETQYF
DNA: TGCGCCAGCAGCGTACTACAGGGCGAGGGGGAGACCCAGTACTTC

V: TRBV4-2
D: .
length: 14
J: TRBJ2-1
size: .
CDR3: CATQERVSYNEQFF
DNA: TGTGCAACGCAAGAGAGGGTCTCCTACAATGAGCAGTTCTTC

V: TRBV7-3
D: TRBD1
length: 16
J: TRBJ2-3
size: once
CDR3: CASSLIPGQGTDTQYF
DNA: TGTGCCAGCAGCTTAATTCCGGGACAGGGGACAGATACGCAGTATTTT

V: TRBV4-1
D: .
length: 17
J: TRBJ2-1
size: .
CDR3: CASSQVKHRGAYNEQFF
DNA: TGCGCCAGCAGCCAGGTAAAGCACCGCGGGGCCTACAATGAGCAGTTCTTC

V: TRBV6-5
D: .
length: 13
J: TRBJ1-3
size: .
CDR3: CASRLSVGNTIYF
DNA: TGTGCCAGCAGGCTGTCGGTAGGAAACACCATATATTTT

V: TRBV6-5
D: .
length: 15
J: TRBJ1-1
size: .
CDR3: CASSTFHTEDTEAFF
DNA: TGTGCCAGCAGTACCTTTCACACCGAGGATACTGAAGCTTTCTTT

V: TRBV24-1
D: TRBD1
length: 14
J: TRBJ2-3
size: .
CDR3: CATSDSGDRVVQYF
DNA: TGTGCCACCAGTGATTCTGGGGACAGGGTGGTGCAGTATTTT